The rows below give T cell receptor beta chains drawn from one sample of a study of blood T cell repertoires in COVID-19. The table came from immunoSEQ multiplex PCR; TCRdb's copy has only in-frame clones and leaves some out. The sample has more than 200,000 clones; more than 80% are singletons. Specimen: peripheral blood. Receptors originate from a man aged 30 to 45 with COVID-19, enrolled during active disease. Each CDR3 is given with its conserved first and last residue. A D gene is named only where the DNA matches it firmly. Rows may omit the clone size; those that give it use once, few, many or a size class.

d_gene	v_gene	j_gene	abundance	CDR3nt	CDR3aa
NA	TRBV29-1	TRBJ2-7	few	TGCAGCGTTGAGATCAGTCTCCGGGGAGGGCAGTACTTC	CSVEISLRGGQYF
TRBD2	TRBV7-9	TRBJ2-7	NA	TGTGCCAGCAGCGCACCGGGACTAGCGTACGAGCAGTACTTC	CASSAPGLAYEQYF
TRBD1	TRBV6-2/TRBV6-3	TRBJ2-2	NA	TGTGCCAGCAGTTACGGACAGGGGGTTAACACCGGGGAGCTGTTTTTT	CASSYGQGVNTGELFF
NA	TRBV4-3	TRBJ1-1	NA	TGCGCCAGCAGCCAAGATACCAGGGCCACTGAAGCTTTCTTT	CASSQDTRATEAFF
NA	TRBV19	TRBJ1-2	NA	TGTGCCAGTAGTATAGGTGTCACAGCCCTTGATGGCTACACCTTC	CASSIGVTALDGYTF
NA	TRBV20-1	TRBJ2-3	NA	TGCAGTGGAGGGACGCAGTATTTT	CSGGTQYF
TRBD2	TRBV9	TRBJ2-3	NA	TGTGCCAGCAGCTCAACCGGGACTATCCCAGATACGCAGTATTTT	CASSSTGTIPDTQYF
TRBD1	TRBV5-5	TRBJ2-7	NA	TGTGCCAGCAGCTTGGGTTGGACAGGGGGCAACTACGAGCAGTACTTC	CASSLGWTGGNYEQYF
TRBD1	TRBV18	TRBJ1-6	NA	TGTGCCAGCTCACCAACAGGGGATTCACCCCTCCACTTT	CASSPTGDSPLHF
TRBD1	TRBV19	TRBJ1-5	NA	TGTGCCAGTAGTACCACTCAGGGGGCTAGCAATCAGCCCCAGCATTTT	CASSTTQGASNQPQHF
NA	TRBV5-4	TRBJ1-2	NA	TGTGCCAGCAGCCCCGGTGGTTACAACTATGGCTACACCTTC	CASSPGGYNYGYTF
TRBD1	TRBV19	TRBJ1-2	NA	TGTGCCAGTAGTCCCCGGACAGGGGGAGGCCGCGGCTACACCTTC	CASSPRTGGGRGYTF
TRBD1	TRBV7-9	TRBJ2-7	NA	TGTGCCAGCAGCGCCGGGACAGGAGGAACCTACGAGCAGTACTTC	CASSAGTGGTYEQYF
TRBD1	TRBV4-3	TRBJ2-7	NA	TGCGCCAGCAGCCAAGTATTCGGGACAGGTTTGGACGAGCAGTACTTC	CASSQVFGTGLDEQYF
TRBD1	TRBV11-2	TRBJ2-7	NA	TGTGCCAGCAGCGCCCGACAGGGGCCCTACGAGCAGTACTTC	CASSARQGPYEQYF
NA	TRBV27	TRBJ1-1	few	TGTGCCAGCAGTTTATGGGCACAGGCTTACACTGAAGCTTTCTTT	CASSLWAQAYTEAFF
NA	TRBV7-3	TRBJ2-1	NA	TGTGCCAGCAGCCGAGCGTTTCCACCCTACGATGAGCAGTTCTTC	CASSRAFPPYDEQFF
NA	TRBV21-1	TRBJ1-5	once	TGTGCCAGCAGCCCCATCCCGGGGCCCCAGCATTTT	CASSPIPGPQHF
TRBD1	TRBV5-4	TRBJ2-7	NA	TGTGCCAGCAGCGCCTCGACAGGGGGCCCCTACGAGCAGTACTTC	CASSASTGGPYEQYF
TRBD1	TRBV9	TRBJ1-1	NA	TGTGCCAGCAGCCCGACAGGGCGCACTGAAGCTTTCTTT	CASSPTGRTEAFF
NA	TRBV5-1	TRBJ2-1	NA	TGCGCCAGCAGCCCCGGGACTGCCTCCTACAATGAGCAGTTCTTC	CASSPGTASYNEQFF
NA	TRBV19	TRBJ2-7	NA	TGTGCCAGTAGTCTTCGGACACCCGGGGGTTCCTACGAGCAGTACTTC	CASSLRTPGGSYEQYF
NA	TRBV5-1	TRBJ1-4	NA	TGCGCCAGCAGCCCCGACGGGGAGAATGAAAAACTGTTTTTT	CASSPDGENEKLFF
NA	TRBV6-2/TRBV6-3	TRBJ1-6	once	TGTGCCAGCAGTTATGATGGTGCGTCACCCCTCCACTTT	CASSYDGASPLHF
NA	TRBV7-3	TRBJ1-1	NA	TGTGCCAGCAGCCCGCAGGGGAGCACTGAAGCTTTCTTT	CASSPQGSTEAFF
TRBD1	TRBV7-3	TRBJ2-2	NA	TGTGCCAGCAGCTTAAACGGACAGGGGATCGGGGAGCTGTTTTTT	CASSLNGQGIGELFF
TRBD1	TRBV28	TRBJ1-3	NA	TGTGCCAGCAGTCCGCAGGGGGGCCCTGGAAACACCATATATTTT	CASSPQGGPGNTIYF
NA	TRBV19	TRBJ1-2	NA	TGTGCCAGTAGTGCCCCTCCGGGACACGCTAACTATGGCTACACCTTC	CASSAPPGHANYGYTF
TRBD1	TRBV18	TRBJ1-5	NA	TGTGCCAGCTCACCGGGACAGGGGGAACAGCCCCAGCATTTT	CASSPGQGEQPQHF
NA	TRBV15	TRBJ1-2	NA	TGTGCCACCAGCAGAGGGCAGGAAAACTATGGCTACACCTTC	CATSRGQENYGYTF
NA	TRBV7-8	TRBJ1-5	few	TGTGCCAGCAGCTTAGATCAGGGCAATAGCAATCAGCCCCAGCATTTT	CASSLDQGNSNQPQHF
TRBD2	TRBV10-3	TRBJ2-1	NA	TGTGCCATCAGTGAAGGGGGAGTAGCGGGAGGCAATGAGCAGTTCTTC	CAISEGGVAGGNEQFF
TRBD2	TRBV29-1	TRBJ2-5	NA	TGCAGCGCAGCCGGGACTAGCGGGAGTACCATGGAGACCCAGTACTTC	CSAAGTSGSTMETQYF
TRBD1	TRBV18	TRBJ2-1	NA	TGTGCCAGCTCACCAAGACAGGGAGAACCCTACAATGAGCAGTTCTTC	CASSPRQGEPYNEQFF
TRBD1	TRBV18	TRBJ1-2	NA	TGTGCCAGCTCACCGACAGGGTCGTATGGCTACACCTTC	CASSPTGSYGYTF
NA	TRBV9	TRBJ2-1	once	TGTGCCAGCAGCGTAGAAATTCGTACGGACAATGAGCAGTTCTTC	CASSVEIRTDNEQFF
TRBD2	TRBV4-2	TRBJ2-2	NA	TGTGCCAGCAGCCAAGAAATCGTACACGGACTAGCGGGAGGGAGGACCGGAGAGCTGTTTTTT	CASSQEIVHGLAGGRTGELFF
TRBD1	TRBV25-1	TRBJ1-1	NA	TGTGCCAGCAGTGAGAGGGGGGACAGAGTGAACACTGAAGCTTTCTTT	CASSERGDRVNTEAFF
TRBD1	TRBV27	TRBJ2-1	NA	TGTGCCAGCAGTTTGGAGGACAGGGGGCGACTGAGTTACAATGAGCAGTTCTTC	CASSLEDRGRLSYNEQFF